The entry below gives a single TCR beta chain sequence along with its context. Antigen unknown. The germline V gene has CDR1 MNHEY and CDR2 SVGEGT. Trimming cost V 5 bases and J 12 bases, with 19 bases left between them. This CDR3 contains 13 residues. These data belong to a study of T cells after yellow fever vaccination. Notes on the study in general: CD4 and CD8 compartments shared a small share of clonotypes, likely from convergent recombination. Reappearance after the booster was seen for most primary-vaccination clones, at 96% CD4 and around 90% CD8. Abundant clonotypes from the bulk population could have been carried over as contaminants into FACS-sorted repertoires.

5'RACE template switching added a universal primer site and UMIs to TCR cDNA. Using its own MiXCR run on the 5' RACE reads, TCRdb lists one record per CDR3 protein. The sample consists of 300,000 to 400,000 distinct CDR3 sequences, roughly a tenth of them appearing once. This specimen consisted of CD4+ T cells sorted from PBMCs, obtained 45 days after the yellow fever booster vaccination. The chain carries TRBV6-2 or TRBV6-3 and TRBJ1-2; tentatively, D is TRBD1 (5 bases). The clonotype comes from a man aged 18 to 29 who received the YFV17D yellow fever vaccine. This CDR3 reads CASSLRDHWGHTF. In nucleotides, the CDR3 is TGTGCCAGCAGTCTCCGGGACCACTGGGGCCACACCTTC.